This TCR beta chain was sequenced in a study of blood T cell repertoires in COVID-19. There are 18 residues in the CDR3. The V gene's germline CDR1 is SGHRS and CDR2 YFSETQ. Trimming removed 4 bases from V and 2 bases from J; junction bases left unmatched: 8. Method: immunoSEQ multiplex PCR; TCRdb's copy keeps in-frame clones and lacks some. The table has some 300,000 clones, more than 80% seen once. What was sequenced was peripheral blood. The chain joins TRBV5-1 to TRBJ2-5; 16 nucleotides line up with TRBD2. This clonotype originated in a woman in her forties or fifties with COVID-19, enrolled during active disease. CDR3 residues: CASSPGLAGGGTQETQYF. In nucleotides, the CDR3 is TGCGCCAGCAGCCCGGGACTAGCGGGAGGGGGGACTCAAGAGACCCAGTACTTC.